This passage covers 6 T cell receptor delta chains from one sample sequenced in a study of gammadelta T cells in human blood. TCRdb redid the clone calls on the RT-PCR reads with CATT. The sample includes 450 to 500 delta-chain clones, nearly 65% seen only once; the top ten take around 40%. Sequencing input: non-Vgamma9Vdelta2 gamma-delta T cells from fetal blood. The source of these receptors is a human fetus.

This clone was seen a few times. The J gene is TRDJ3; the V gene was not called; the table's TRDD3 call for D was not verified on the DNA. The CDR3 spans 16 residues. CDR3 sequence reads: CAGDTGGYWDTRQMFF. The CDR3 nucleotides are TGTGCCGGTGACACTGGGGGATACTGGGACACCCGACAGATGTTTTTC.

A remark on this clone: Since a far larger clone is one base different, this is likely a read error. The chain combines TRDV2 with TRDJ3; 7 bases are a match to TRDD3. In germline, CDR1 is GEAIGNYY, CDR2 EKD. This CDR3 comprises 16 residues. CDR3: CACDWGSSWDPRQMFF. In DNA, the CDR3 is TGTGCCTGTGACTGGGGGAGCTCCTGGGACCCCCGACAGATGTTTTTC.

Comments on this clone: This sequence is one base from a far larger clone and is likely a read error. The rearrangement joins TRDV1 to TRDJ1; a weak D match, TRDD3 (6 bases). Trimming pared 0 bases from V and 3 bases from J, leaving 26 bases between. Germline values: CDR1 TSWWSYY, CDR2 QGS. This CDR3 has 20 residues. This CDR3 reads CALGELIKWGLPSYPDKLIF. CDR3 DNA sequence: TGTGCTCTTGGGGAACTAATTAAATGGGGGCTCCCCAGTTACCCCGATAAACTCATCTTT.

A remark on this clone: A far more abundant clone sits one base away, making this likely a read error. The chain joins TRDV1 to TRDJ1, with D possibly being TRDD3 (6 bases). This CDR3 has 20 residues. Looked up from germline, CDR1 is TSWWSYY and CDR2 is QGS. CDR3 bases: TGTGCTCTTAGGGAACTAATTAAATGGGGGCTCCCCAGTTACACCGATAAACTCATCTTT. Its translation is CALRELIKWGLPSYTDKLIF.

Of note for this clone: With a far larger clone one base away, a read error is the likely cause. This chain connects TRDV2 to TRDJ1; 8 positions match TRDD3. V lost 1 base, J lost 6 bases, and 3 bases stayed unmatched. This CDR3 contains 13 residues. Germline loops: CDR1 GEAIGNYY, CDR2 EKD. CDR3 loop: CACDTGGSNKLIF. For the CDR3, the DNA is TGTGCCTGTGACACTGGGGGATCCAATAAACTCATCTTT.

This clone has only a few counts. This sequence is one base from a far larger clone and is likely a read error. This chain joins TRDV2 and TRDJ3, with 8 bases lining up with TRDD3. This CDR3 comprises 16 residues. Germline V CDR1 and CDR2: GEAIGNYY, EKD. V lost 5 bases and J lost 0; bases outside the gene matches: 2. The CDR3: CACGWGSSWDTRQMFF. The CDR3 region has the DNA TGTGCCTGTGGCTGGGGGAGCTCCTGGGACACCCGACAGATGTTTTTC.